Below, 3 T cell receptor beta chains from the same sample are listed, as sequenced in a study of shared clonotypes between healthy human individuals. Here immunoSEQ multiplex PCR was the method, and the copy in TCRdb shows in-frame clones only, minus some. In the table there are approximately 1.5 million clones, approximately 98.5% of which are singletons. The sample consisted of naive CD4+ T cells sorted from blood. Indicated subset: CD45RA+ positively selected. Receptors originate from a man aged 30 to 45 in good health.

The V gene is TRBV4-3, the J gene TRBJ2-2; maybe TRBD2 (6 bases). Germline V gene lookup returns CDR1 LGHNA and CDR2 YSLEER. V shed 0 bases and J shed 7 bases, with 15 bases lying between them. This CDR3 spans 16 amino acids. CDR3 protein: CASSQDWDFEGGELFF. The CDR3 nucleotides are TGCGCCAGCAGCCAAGATTGGGACTTCGAGGGCGGGGAGCTGTTTTTT.

This sequence joins TRBV13 and TRBJ2-7, with D perhaps TRBD2 (5 bases). The V end was cut by 2 bases, the J end by 2 bases, with 7 bases between. This CDR3 is built from 13 residues. The germline gives CDR1 PRHDT, CDR2 FYEKMQ (reference sequence). For the CDR3, the DNA is TGTGCCAGCAGCTTACTCGGGACCTACGAGCAGTACTTC. It specifies CASSLLGTYEQYF. The variable domain in full, with the rest retrieved from reference TRBV13 and TRBJ2-7, is AAGVIQSPRHLIKEKRETATLKCYPIPRHDTVYWYQQGPGQDPQFLISFYEKMQSDKGSIPDRFSAQQFSDYHSELNMSSLELGDSALYFCASSLLGTYEQYFGPGTRLTVT.

This sequence joins TRBV5-6 and TRBJ2-7; 10 bases agree with TRBD1. The CDR3 spans 16 residues. CDR1 is SGHDT, CDR2 YYEEEE, per germline. J gave up 5 bases and V 4 bases, and 12 bases lay outside the gene matches. The DNA of the CDR3 is TGTGCCAGCAGCCCCAGAGCTAGGGACAGGGGACACGAGCAGTACTTC. This codes for CASSPRARDRGHEQYF.